What follows are 28 T cell receptor beta chains derived from one specimen sequenced in a study of beta chain features in type 1 diabetes. Study-wide findings and caveats: Shortening of TCRB CDR3s, moderate but significant, appeared in all four CD4+ subsets of Type 1 diabetes patients.

No cognate antigen is known for these TCRs. Investigators reverse transcribed all isolated RNA, so they sequenced expressed TCRB transcripts. Libraries were prepared by immunoSEQ multiplex PCR; TCRdb keeps only in-frame clonotypes and omits some of them. The table has about 120,000 clones, approximately 15% seen once. The sample was central memory CD4+ T cells from blood. These receptors were taken from a man aged 18 to 35 with type 1 diabetes.

The chain uses TRBV7-9 and TRBJ2-3; D may match TRBD1 or TRBD2 (5 bases each). CDR1 is SEHNR, CDR2 FQNEAQ, per germline (reference sequence). The CDR3 covers 14 residues. The germline V and J ends were trimmed by 1 base and 8 bases, with 13 bases remaining between them. The CDR3 region has the DNA TGTGCCAGCAGCTTAGGAGGGACCTCGGGTACGCAGTATTTT. Amino acids: CASSLGGTSGTQYF.

This clone was seen only a few times. This sequence joins TRBV9 and TRBJ2-3; D is possibly TRBD2 (7 bases). The CDR3 spans 16 residues. Per germline, CDR1 SGDLS and CDR2 YYNGEE. The V end was cut by 4 bases, the J end by 3 bases, with 18 bases between. CDR3 coding DNA: TGTGCCAGCAGCTCCCTAGGGGGGCGGGGGACAGATACGCAGTATTTT. Translating gives CASSSLGGRGTDTQYF.

This chain connects TRBV2 to TRBJ2-7; possibly TRBD2 for D (5 bases). The germline V gene has CDR1 SNHLY and CDR2 FYNNEI. The ends were cut back, 6 bases at V and 5 bases at J, with 11 bases in the middle. The CDR3 contains 12 residues. CDR3: CASRDTADEQYF. CDR3 nucleotides: TGTGCCAGCAGGGATACAGCGGACGAGCAGTACTTC.

With respect to this clone: Distinct nucleotide sequences in the sample also encode this CDR3. The V call is TRBV29-1, the J call TRBJ1-2; 9 bases line up with TRBD1. Trimming removed 3 bases from V and 2 bases from J; junction bases left unmatched: 1. The CDR3 covers 13 residues. Germline lookup yields CDR1 SQVTM and CDR2 ANQGSEA. The CDR3 DNA sequence: TGCAGCGTTGACGGACAGGGGAACTATGGCTACACCTTC. Its protein is CSVDGQGNYGYTF. The complete variable domain, with remaining parts taken from reference TRBV29-1 and TRBJ1-2, reads SAVISQKPSRDICQRGTSLTIQCQVDSQVTMMFWYRQQPGQSLTLIATANQGSEATYESGFVIDKFPISRPNLTFSTLTVSNMSPEDSSIYLCSVDGQGNYGYTFGSGTRLTVV.

This clone was detected a few times. The chain carries TRBV21-1 and TRBJ2-6. TRBV21-1 is marked as a pseudogene. The CDR3 totals 19 residues. The CDR3 DNA follows: TGTGCCAGCAGCCCTTGGACGGCCGAAACCCGCTCTGGGGCCAACGTCCTGACTTTC. This codes for CASSPWTAETRSGANVLTF.

V is TRBV29-1 and J is TRBJ1-3, with no clear D. The CDR3 is 12 residues long. Germline CDR1 reads SQVTM; CDR2 reads ANQGSEA. V was pared by 3 bases and J by 4 bases, with 7 bases between. The CDR3, as DNA: TGCAGCGTTGAGGCATCCGGAAACACCATATATTTT. It translates to CSVEASGNTIYF.

V and J are TRBV7-2 and TRBJ1-1, with D maybe TRBD1 (5 bases). There are 12 residues in the CDR3. The V and J ends lost 5 bases and 5 bases respectively, with 9 bases between them. CDR1 is SGHTA, CDR2 FQGNSA, per germline. The CDR3 nucleotides read TGTGCCAGCAGCCCAAGACAGACTGAAGCTTTCTTT. Protein sequence: CASSPRQTEAFF.

The rearrangement uses TRBV6-5 and TRBJ2-3, with D tentatively TRBD1 or TRBD2 (6 bases each). This CDR3 contains 15 residues. In germline, CDR1 is MNHEY, CDR2 SVGAGI. The germline V and J ends were trimmed by 6 bases and 10 bases, with 23 bases remaining between them. CDR3 region: CASSLSGLKWGPQYF. The CDR3, as DNA: TGTGCCAGCAGCCTATCTGGACTAAAATGGGGGCCGCAGTATTTT.

This clone showed up just a few times. The J gene is TRBJ2-3, the V gene TRBV2; 9 nucleotides match TRBD2. After removal of 7 bases from V and 0 bases from J, the junction contained 5 bases not matched to a gene. The CDR3 is made up of 15 amino acids. The V gene's germline CDR1 is SNHLY and CDR2 FYNNEI. CDR3: CASKRLAVSTDTQYF. CDR3 bases: TGTGCCAGCAAAAGACTAGCGGTTAGCACAGATACGCAGTATTTT.

This clone was seen more than once but under ten times. This rearrangement joins TRBV30 to TRBJ1-1; D not certain. V lost 3 bases, J lost 4 bases, and 9 bases lay in between. This CDR3 has 12 residues. From germline, CDR1 is GTSNPN and CDR2 SVGIG (reference sequence). CDR3 in amino acids: CAWRRGSTEAFF. CDR3 DNA sequence: TGTGCCTGGAGGAGAGGGTCCACTGAAGCTTTCTTT. Drawing the rest from reference TRBV30 and TRBJ1-1, the complete variable domain is SQTIHQWPATLVQPVGSPLSLECTVEGTSNPNLYWYRQAAGRGLQLLFYSVGIGQISSEVPQNLSASRPQDRQFILSSKKLLLSDSGFYLCAWRRGSTEAFFGQGTRLTVV.

The rearrangement links TRBV7-2 to TRBJ2-1; D unresolved. The CDR3 is 16 residues long. Deletions cut 5 bases from V and 6 bases from J, with 20 bases between. Germline V gives CDR1 SGHTA, CDR2 FQGNSA. In nucleotides, the CDR3 is TGTGCCAGCAGCCCAAGGGCTACCCTTTGGGGCAATGAGCAGTTCTTC. Encoded protein: CASSPRATLWGNEQFF.

This clone has only a few counts. V is TRBV7-6 and J is TRBJ2-1; D gene unclear. Trimming removed 5 bases from V and 7 bases from J, with 12 bases in between. The CDR3 extends over 13 amino acids. Germline V gives CDR1 SGHVS, CDR2 FNYEAQ. The CDR3 reads CASSHPTRNEQFF. The CDR3 DNA reads TGTGCCAGCAGCCATCCCACGAGAAATGAGCAGTTCTTC.

The CDR3 is CASSQTYTDTQYF. The DNA for the CDR3 is TGCGCCAGCAGCCAAACCTACACAGATACGCAGTATTTT. The chain carries TRBV4-3 and TRBJ2-3; D call uncertain. Germline CDR1 LGHNA, CDR2 YSLEER. V was trimmed by 2 bases and J by 2 bases, leaving 5 bases between them. The CDR3 is made up of 13 amino acids.

This clone appeared a few times. This rearrangement joins TRBV7-2 to TRBJ2-1; possible D gene TRBD2, 5 bases. The CDR3 loop spans 14 amino acids. From germline, CDR1 is SGHTA and CDR2 FQGNSA. V dropped 3 bases and J dropped 5 bases, with 11 bases sitting between them. The CDR3 sequence: CASSFPTTDNEQFF. CDR3 bases: TGTGCCAGCAGCTTCCCGACTACTGACAATGAGCAGTTCTTC.

The table lists this clone with a few counts. This rearrangement joins TRBV25-1 to TRBJ2-3, with D uncertain. From germline, CDR1 is MGHDK and CDR2 SYGVNS. This CDR3 contains 13 residues. Trimming pared 1 base from V and 6 bases from J, leaving 8 bases between. In nucleotides, the CDR3 is TGTGCCAGCAGTGAATCGGCGCGTGATACGCAGTATTTT. Its translation is CASSESARDTQYF.

This clone was counted at least ten times. This rearrangement joins TRBV28 to TRBJ1-2; perhaps TRBD1 as D (5 bases). The CDR3 loop spans 15 amino acids. Germline loops: CDR1 MDHEN, CDR2 SYDVKM. Trimming removed 7 bases from V and 5 bases from J, with 20 bases in between. The CDR3 region has the DNA TGTGCCAGCATTGGAGGAGCAGGGCGGCGGTATGGCTACACCTTC. Residues: CASIGGAGRRYGYTF.

In this sample, this clone turned up a few times. The rearrangement joins TRBV7-9 to TRBJ1-1, with D possibly matching TRBD1 (5 bases). In germline, CDR1 is SEHNR, CDR2 FQNEAQ (reference sequence). The V and J ends lost 5 bases and 0 bases respectively, with 13 bases between them. There are 15 residues in the CDR3. CDR3 DNA: TGTGCCAGCAGCCCGACGAGGGGCATGAACACTGAAGCTTTCTTT. Translation: CASSPTRGMNTEAFF.

This clone showed up just a few times. The chain has TRBV6-6 and TRBJ1-2; tentatively, D is TRBD1 (5 bases). The CDR3 has 14 residues. Germline V gives CDR1 MNHNY, CDR2 SVGAGI (reference sequence). V lost 4 bases to trimming and J lost 6 bases, with 15 bases between them. The CDR3 bases are TGTGCCAGCAGTTCCCGGGGGGGATTGAATGGCTACACCTTC. This gives the protein CASSSRGGLNGYTF.

The chain joins TRBV30 to TRBJ2-2, with D perhaps TRBD1 (5 bases). The CDR3 is made up of 14 amino acids. Trimming stripped 0 bases from V and 6 bases from J, with 11 bases between. Germline values: CDR1 GTSNPN, CDR2 SVGIG (reference sequence). The CDR3 loop is CAWSVGPRSGELFF. The CDR3 DNA reads TGTGCCTGGAGTGTGGGGCCCCGTTCCGGGGAGCTGTTTTTT. The complete variable domain, with remaining parts taken from reference TRBV30 and TRBJ2-2, reads SQTIHQWPATLVQPVGSPLSLECTVEGTSNPNLYWYRQAAGRGLQLLFYSVGIGQISSEVPQNLSASRPQDRQFILSSKKLLLSDSGFYLCAWSVGPRSGELFFGEGSRLTVL.

The sample holds a few counts of this clone. The V gene is TRBV10-3, the J gene TRBJ1-2, with D possibly TRBD1 on 6 matching bases. V lost 3 bases to trimming and J lost 4 bases, with 18 bases between them. The V gene's germline CDR1 is ENHRY and CDR2 SYGVKD. This CDR3 comprises 16 residues. The CDR3 nucleotides are TGTGCCATCAGTGACCACGCTATAGGGGGAAGCTATGGCTACACCTTC. It translates to CAISDHAIGGSYGYTF.

This clone was seen more than once but under ten times. CDR3 coding DNA: TGTGCCAGCAGCTCGGGCTATGATAGCTCCTACGAGCAGTACTTC. It codes for CASSSGYDSSYEQYF. This sequence joins TRBV7-9 and TRBJ2-7; D is uncertain. This CDR3 has 15 residues. The germline V and J ends were trimmed by 4 bases and 0 bases, with 13 bases remaining between them. Germline loops: CDR1 SEHNR, CDR2 FQNEAQ (reference sequence).

The V and J genes are TRBV5-4 and TRBJ2-7; a weak D match, TRBD2 (6 bases). Germline V gene sequence: CDR1 SGHNT, CDR2 YYREEE (reference sequence). V shed 0 bases and J shed 1 base, with 8 bases lying between them. The CDR3 is 14 amino acids. The CDR3 region has the DNA TGTGCCAGCAGCTTGGGTGGGGGGTCCTACGAGCAGTACTTC. This gives the protein CASSLGGGSYEQYF.

In this sample, this clone turned up a few times. The rearrangement joins TRBV5-5 to TRBJ2-5; possibly TRBD1 or TRBD2 for D (5 bases each). The V gene lost 4 bases and the J gene lost 2 bases, with 15 bases spanning the gap. The CDR3 length is 15 residues. The germline V gene encodes CDR1 SGHKS and CDR2 YYEKEE (reference sequence). The CDR3 bases are TGTGCCAGCAGCCCAAATGAGGGGACGCAAGAGACCCAGTACTTC. Protein product: CASSPNEGTQETQYF.

The J gene is TRBJ2-1, the V gene TRBV6-1; D ambiguous. Germline V lookup: CDR1 MNHNS, CDR2 SASEGT. This CDR3 is built from 14 residues. V lost 2 bases and J 8 bases, leaving 13 bases between the germline ends. CDR3 sequence reads: CASSERWEEDEQFF. In DNA form, the CDR3 reads TGTGCCAGCAGTGAACGCTGGGAAGAGGATGAGCAGTTCTTC.

In its sample, this clone was seen a few times. The rearrangement links TRBV23-1 to TRBJ2-1; the match to TRBD2 covers 8 bases. TRBV23-1 is sorted into the ORF group, with uncertain function. The junction had 13 bases not matched to a gene; V was cut back by 3 bases and J by 6 bases. This CDR3 region has 17 residues. The DNA of the CDR3 is TGCGCCAGCAGTCAGGGGTCCGCGGGAGGTAGGGGCAATGAGCAGTTCTTC. Amino acid sequence: CASSQGSAGGRGNEQFF.

This clone occurred a few times. The J gene is TRBJ1-1, the V gene TRBV27, with 9 nucleotides matching TRBD1. CDR3 length: 13 residues. J gave up 5 bases and V 4 bases, and 2 bases lay outside the gene matches. Looked up from germline, CDR1 is MNHEY and CDR2 is SMNVEV (reference sequence). Here the CDR3 reads CASSSDRGTEAFF. In DNA, the CDR3 is TGTGCCAGCAGTTCGGACAGGGGAACTGAAGCTTTCTTT.

The CDR3 sequence: CASSSIPGGYTF. The CDR3 DNA is TGTGCCAGCAGTTCGATCCCCGGGGGCTACACCTTC. The J gene is TRBJ1-2, the V gene TRBV7-2; D uncertain. CDR3 length equals 12 residues. V lost 6 bases, J lost 8 bases, and 13 bases lay in between. Germline CDR1 and CDR2: SGHTA and FQGNSA. Full variable domain (outside the CDR3, taken from reference TRBV7-2 and TRBJ1-2): GAGVSQSPSNKVTEKGKDVELRCDPISGHTALYWYRQSLGQGLEFLIYFQGNSAPDKSGLPSDRFSAERTGGSVSTLTIQRTQQEDSAVYLCASSSIPGGYTFGSGTRLTVV.

This clone has only a few counts. V and J are TRBV14 and TRBJ2-7; D is possibly TRBD2 (6 bases). Deletions cut 4 bases from V and 4 bases from J, with 17 bases between. Looked up from germline, CDR1 is SGHDN and CDR2 is FVKESK. This CDR3 has 15 residues. As DNA, the CDR3 is TGTGCCAGCAGCCCCCTGCGGGGAAGAGGTTACGAGCAGTACTTC. Amino acids: CASSPLRGRGYEQYF.